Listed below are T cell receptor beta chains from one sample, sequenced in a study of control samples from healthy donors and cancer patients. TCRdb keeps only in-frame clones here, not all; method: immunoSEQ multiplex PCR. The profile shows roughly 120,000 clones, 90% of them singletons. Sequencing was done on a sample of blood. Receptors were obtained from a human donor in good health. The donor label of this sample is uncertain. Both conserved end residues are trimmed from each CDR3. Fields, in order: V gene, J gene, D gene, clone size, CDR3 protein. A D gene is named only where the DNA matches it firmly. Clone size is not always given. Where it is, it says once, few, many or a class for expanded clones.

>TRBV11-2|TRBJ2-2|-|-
ASSRFNTGELF
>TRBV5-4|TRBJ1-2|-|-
ASSLPGEGGGYGYT
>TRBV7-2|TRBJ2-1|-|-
ASTPVIEQF
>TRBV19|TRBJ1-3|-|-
ASRRASGNTIY
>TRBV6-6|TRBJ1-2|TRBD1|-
ASSSLGQVNYGYT
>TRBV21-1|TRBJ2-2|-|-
ASSMRTGVGGELF
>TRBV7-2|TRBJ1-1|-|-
ASSAGASNTEAF
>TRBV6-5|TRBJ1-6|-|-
ASDNPSNSPLH
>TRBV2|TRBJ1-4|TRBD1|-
ASNGDRVGEKLF
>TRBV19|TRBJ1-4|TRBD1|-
ASGRDREDEKLF
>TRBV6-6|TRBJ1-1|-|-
ASSYSTHTEAF
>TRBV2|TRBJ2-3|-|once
ASILDGSTDTQY
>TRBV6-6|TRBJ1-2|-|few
ASTPDITNYGYT
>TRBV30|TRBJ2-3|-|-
AWRQISTDTQY
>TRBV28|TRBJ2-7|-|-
ASSPFEYYEQY
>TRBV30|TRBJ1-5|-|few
AWSRGNWGNQPQH
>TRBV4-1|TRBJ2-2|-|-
ASSQGSNTGELF
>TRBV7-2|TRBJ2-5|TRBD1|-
ASSVGQQETQY
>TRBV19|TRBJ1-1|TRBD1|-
ASSTWDRNTEAF
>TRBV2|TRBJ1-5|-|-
ASQPPPATNQPQH
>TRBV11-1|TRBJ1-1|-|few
ASSLLGEPF
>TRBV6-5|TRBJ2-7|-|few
ASRNTGGGEQY
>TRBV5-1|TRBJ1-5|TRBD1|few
ASSPQGGGQPQH
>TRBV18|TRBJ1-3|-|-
ASSPQRTAGNTIY
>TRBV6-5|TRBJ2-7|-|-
ASSYSPFNEQY
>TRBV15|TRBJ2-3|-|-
ATSREYKSRPTSTDTQY
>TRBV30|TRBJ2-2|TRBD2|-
AWSNDRGAGELF
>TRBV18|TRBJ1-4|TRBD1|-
ASSPRDRDEKLF
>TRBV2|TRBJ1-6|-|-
ASSYQGPTNNSPLH
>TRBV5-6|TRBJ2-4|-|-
ASSPRVLAKNIQY
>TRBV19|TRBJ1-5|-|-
ASTPVRGSVSNQPQH
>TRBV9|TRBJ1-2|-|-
ASSVAGTNYGYT
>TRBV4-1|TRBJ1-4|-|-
ASSQAGNEKLF
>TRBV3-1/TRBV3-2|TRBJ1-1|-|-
ASSKRTVGQNTEAF
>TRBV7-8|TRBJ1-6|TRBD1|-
ASTLGTDYSPLH
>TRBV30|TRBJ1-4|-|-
AWSVGGYDEKLF
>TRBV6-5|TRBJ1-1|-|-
ASRTEAGPEAF
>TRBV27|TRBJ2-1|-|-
ASSSLGDNEQF
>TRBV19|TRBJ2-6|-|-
ASSIGRTGGLGANVLT
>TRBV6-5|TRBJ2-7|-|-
ASIDSNSYEQY
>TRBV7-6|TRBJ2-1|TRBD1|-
ASSSDYPQRDRGNEQF
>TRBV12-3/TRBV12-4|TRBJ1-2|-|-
ASSRTGENGYT
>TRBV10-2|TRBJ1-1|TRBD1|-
ASRDRDRFGEAF
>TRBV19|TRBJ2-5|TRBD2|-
ASSSVAASGAARQETQY
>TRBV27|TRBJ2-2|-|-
ASSLSNTGELF
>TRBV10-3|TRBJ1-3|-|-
AVQRDSGNTIY
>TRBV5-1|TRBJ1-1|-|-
ASSLDRANTEAF
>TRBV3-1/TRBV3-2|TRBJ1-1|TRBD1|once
ASTGTGGLVGRAF
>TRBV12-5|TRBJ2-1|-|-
ASGLVKDGESSYNEQF
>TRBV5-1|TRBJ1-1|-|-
ASTKGGADQGAF
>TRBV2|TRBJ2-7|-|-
ASSEREYEQY
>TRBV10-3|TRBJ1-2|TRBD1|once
AISGQGDGYT
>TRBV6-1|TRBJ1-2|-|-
ASSAIGAGQTNYGYT